Below, 7 T cell receptor beta chains from the same sample are listed, as sequenced in a study of blood T cell repertoires in COVID-19 (TCRdb year 2020). The library was built by means of the immunoSEQ multiplex PCR assay. The immuneACCESS repertoire file appears here via TCRdb, limited to in-frame rearrangements. These files lack a portion of the clones; in checked studies, under half of the deficit traces to unresolved V genes, and the cause of the others is not known. The sample includes 150,000 or so clones, with roughly 88% observed a single time. The ten largest clones represent around 4.2% of the sample. Sequenced material: PBMCs or T cells enriched from blood (not recorded which). Receptor source: a man in his fifties or sixties who had recovered from COVID-19.

The V call is TRBV9, the J call TRBJ2-7; 7 bases are a match to TRBD1. Trimming removed 0 bases from V and 2 bases from J; junction bases left unmatched: 2. Germline CDR1 is SGDLS and CDR2 is YYNGEE. This CDR3 has 14 amino acids. CDR3 DNA: TGTGCCAGCAGCGTAGCGACAGGGCCCTACGAGCAGTACTTC. Amino acids: CASSVATGPYEQYF.

DNA of the CDR3: TGTGCCAGCAGTGTTTACAGGGCCAATGAGCAGTTCTTC. Translated: CASSVYRANEQFF. V is TRBV28 and J is TRBJ2-1, with D perhaps matching TRBD1 (6 bases). Looked up from germline, CDR1 is MDHEN and CDR2 is SYDVKM. V was clipped by 5 bases and J by 6 bases, with 11 bases between them. The CDR3 is 13 residues long.

V usage is TRBV7-2 and J usage is TRBJ2-5; TRBD1 matches 7 bases. Germline lookup yields CDR1 SGHTA and CDR2 FQGNSA. The CDR3 is 15 amino acids. V shed 1 base and J 9 bases; nucleotides not matched to a gene: 11. In DNA, the CDR3 is TGTGCCAGCAGCTTAGTCAAGGGGGCACCAGCGTCCCAGTACTTC. Translation gives CASSLVKGAPASQYF.

This rearrangement joins TRBV6-5 to TRBJ1-4; D possibly corresponds to TRBD1 (6 bases). From germline, CDR1 is MNHEY and CDR2 SVGAGI. V was trimmed by 10 bases and J by 4 bases, leaving 10 bases between them. This CDR3 contains 12 residues. In nucleotides, the CDR3 is TGTGCCACCACAGGGTATAATGAAAAACTGTTTTTT. It codes for CATTGYNEKLFF.

This clone was seen a single time. This chain connects TRBV7-2 to TRBJ2-1, with D perhaps TRBD2 (6 bases). The CDR3 is 16 amino acids. The V gene lost 0 bases and the J gene lost 0 bases, with 9 bases spanning the gap. CDR1 is SGHTA, CDR2 FQGNSA, per germline. The CDR3 spells CASSLASGASYNEQFF. As DNA, the CDR3 is TGTGCCAGCAGCTTAGCTAGCGGAGCCTCCTACAATGAGCAGTTCTTC.

The chain links TRBV20-1 to TRBJ1-5, with a tentative D call TRBD1 (5 bases). Deletions cut 3 bases from V and 9 bases from J, with 15 bases between. The germline V gene encodes CDR1 DFQATT and CDR2 SNEGSKA (reference sequence). The CDR3 is 13 amino acids. The CDR3 protein is CSASQQGMRPQHF. DNA of the CDR3: TGCAGTGCTAGTCAGCAGGGCATGAGGCCCCAGCATTTT.

This sequence joins TRBV5-6 and TRBJ2-5, with a tentative D call TRBD1 (8 bases). Deletions cut 4 bases from V and 5 bases from J, with 21 bases between. CDR1 and CDR2 from the germline V gene are SGHDT and YYEEEE. This CDR3 contains 16 residues. CDR3 DNA sequence: TGTGCCAGCAGCCCTCGGGGGGCAGGGGGCGTTGAGACCCAGTACTTC. Translated: CASSPRGAGGVETQYF.